This TCR beta chain came from a study of blood T cell repertoires in COVID-19. Germline loops: CDR1 LGHNA, CDR2 YSLEER. The CDR3 covers 12 residues. Trimming left V 1 base short and J 8 bases short, with 8 bases between. Sequencing was performed with immunoSEQ multiplex PCR; in TCRdb, only in-frame clones are kept and a portion is missing. The profile covers roughly 290,000 clones, with around nine tenths appearing a single time and less than 2% taken by the ten largest. Sequenced input: PBMCs or T cells enriched from blood (not recorded which). The chain couples TRBV4-3 to TRBJ1-2; TRBD1 is a possible D gene (5 bases). The clonotype originates from a woman between 40 and 50 years old who had recovered from COVID-19. CDR3 region: CASSQGRAGYTF. In nucleotides, the CDR3 is TGCGCCAGCAGCCAAGGCAGGGCGGGCTACACCTTC.